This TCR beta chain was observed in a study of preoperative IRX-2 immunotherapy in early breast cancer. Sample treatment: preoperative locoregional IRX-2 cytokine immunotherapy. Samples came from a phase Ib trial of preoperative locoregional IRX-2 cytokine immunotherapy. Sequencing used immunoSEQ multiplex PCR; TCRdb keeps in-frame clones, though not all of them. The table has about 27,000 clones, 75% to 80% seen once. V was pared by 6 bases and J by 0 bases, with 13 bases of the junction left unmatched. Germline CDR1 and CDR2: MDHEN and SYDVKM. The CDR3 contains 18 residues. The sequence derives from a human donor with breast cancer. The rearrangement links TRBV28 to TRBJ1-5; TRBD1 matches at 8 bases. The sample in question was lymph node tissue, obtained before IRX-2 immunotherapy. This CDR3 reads CASSWRQGPHYSNQPQHF. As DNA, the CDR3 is TGTGCCAGCAGCTGGCGACAGGGGCCTCACTATAGCAATCAGCCCCAGCATTTT.